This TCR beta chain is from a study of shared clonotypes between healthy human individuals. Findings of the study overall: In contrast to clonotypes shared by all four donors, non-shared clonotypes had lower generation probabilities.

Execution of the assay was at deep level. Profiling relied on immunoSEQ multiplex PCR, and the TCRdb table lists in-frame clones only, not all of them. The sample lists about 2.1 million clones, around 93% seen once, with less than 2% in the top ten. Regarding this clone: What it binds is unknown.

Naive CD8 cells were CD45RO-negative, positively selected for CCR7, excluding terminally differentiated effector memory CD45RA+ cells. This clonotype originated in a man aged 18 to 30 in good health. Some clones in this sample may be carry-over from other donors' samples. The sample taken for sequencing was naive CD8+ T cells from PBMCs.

As DNA, the CDR3 is TGTGCCAGCAGTTACTCGAATCTAGCGGGACGGGGTGAGCAGTTCTTC. Residues: CASSYSNLAGRGEQFF. The chain uses TRBV6-5 and TRBJ2-1, with TRBD2 identical over 9 bases. The CDR3 length is 16 residues. V gave up 0 bases and J gave up 9 bases; unmatched junction bases: 9. The germline V gene encodes CDR1 MNHEY and CDR2 SVGAGI.